The source of this TCR beta chain is a study of OX40 agonist ivuxolimab in advanced cancers. Study-level information: In this trial design, patients received ivuxolimab intravenously at 0.01 to 10 mg/kg every 2 weeks. Allowance was made for prior anti-PD-1, anti-PD-L1 or anti-CTLA-4 therapy, and about 40% had some. A mean age of 60 years, range about 20 to 90, was recorded, and roughly 80% were male.

Assay: immunoSEQ multiplex PCR; the TCRdb copy retains only in-frame clones and omits some. Of some 130,000 clones in the sample, approximately 90% were seen once. On this clone: Its antigen is not known.

General study points: At 0.1 to 3.0 mg/kg and by week 6, clonal expansion occurred in CD4+ and CD8+ blood T cells.

V shed 5 bases and J shed 5 bases, with 15 bases lying between them. The CDR3 spans 15 residues. CDR1 and CDR2 (germline): MDHEN, SYDVKM. This chain uses TRBV28 with TRBJ1-4; no clear D gene. The sequences come from CD4+ or CD8+ T cells sorted from blood, collected in a trial of the OX40 agonist ivuxolimab. This clonotype originated in an adult with an advanced solid tumor such as melanoma, head and neck, liver or kidney cancer. The CDR3 DNA reads TGTGCCAGCAGTCCCCGCGGAGGAAGAAATGAAAAACTGTTTTTT. Translating it yields CASSPRGGRNEKLFF.